Below, 30 T cell receptor beta chains from the same sample are listed, as sequenced in a study of cytomegalovirus exposure and HLA in healthy donors. 60 Vbeta and 13 Jbeta primers were used in PCR. Clones were read by immunoSEQ multiplex PCR, and TCRdb kept only the in-frame ones, dropping some. This sample has about 190,000 clones; 70% to 75% occur once, and the top ten carry about 4.4%. The sample was PBMCs. The receptors stem from a man aged 30-40 years in good health and CMV-seropositive.

The rearrangement uses TRBV6-5 and TRBJ1-5; TRBD1 agrees at 8 bases. The CDR3 length is 13 residues. Germline loops: CDR1 MNHEY, CDR2 SVGAGI. Losses at the gene ends were 6 bases for V and 7 bases for J; bases not matched to a gene: 5. CDR3 in DNA: TGTGCCAGCAGCTCCGGGACAGGACAGCCCCAGCATTTT. Protein: CASSSGTGQPQHF.

The gene calls are TRBV21-1 and TRBJ2-7; the tabulated D call, TRBD2, remains unverified against the DNA. TRBV21-1 is designated a pseudogene. This CDR3 has 22 residues. CDR3 nucleotide sequence: TGTGCCAGCAGCAAAGACCCCTTGATAGCGACTAGCGGGAGGGCAGGGTTCTACGAGCAGTACTTC. It codes for CASSKDPLIATSGRAGFYEQYF.

The J gene is TRBJ2-1, the V gene TRBV28, with 7 bases identical to TRBD2. The V segment lost 4 bases and the J segment 3 bases; nucleotides outside the gene matches: 9. The CDR3 extends over 16 amino acids. Germline lookup yields CDR1 MDHEN and CDR2 SYDVKM. CDR3 amino acids: CASSSLAGPSYNEQFF. Here the CDR3 DNA reads TGTGCCAGCAGTTCCTTAGCGGGCCCGAGCTACAATGAGCAGTTCTTC.

The chain employs TRBV19 and TRBJ2-7, with 11 bases lining up with TRBD2. The trim removed 6 bases at V and 0 bases at J, leaving 4 bases unmatched. The CDR3 contains 15 residues. Germline V gene lookup returns CDR1 LNHDA and CDR2 SQIVND (reference sequence). The chain's CDR3 is CASRVAGGSSYEQYF. The CDR3 nucleotides read TGTGCCAGTAGAGTAGCGGGGGGGAGCTCCTACGAGCAGTACTTC.

This chain connects TRBV30 to TRBJ2-7; D not certain. With 0 bases removed from V and 8 bases from J, the gap between germline ends came to 8 bases. Germline-derived CDR1 and CDR2 are GTSNPN and SVGIG (reference sequence). CDR3 length: 11 residues. The CDR3 DNA is TGTGCCTGGAGTGTGAGTATACAGCAGTACTTC. Translation gives CAWSVSIQQYF.

The V and J genes are TRBV5-6 and TRBJ2-1; the match to TRBD2 covers 8 bases. V shed 4 bases, J shed 0 bases, and the junction held 3 bases outside the gene matches. CDR3 size: 15 residues. Germline values: CDR1 SGHDT, CDR2 YYEEEE. CDR3 bases: TGTGCCAGCAGCCCGGGGGGGCTCTCCTACAATGAGCAGTTCTTC. Its protein is CASSPGGLSYNEQFF.

J is TRBJ1-2 and V is TRBV4-3; 7 nucleotides line up with TRBD1. Trimming cost V 0 bases and J 7 bases; bases outside gene matches: 5. The CDR3 sequence is 14 residues long. The germline gives CDR1 LGHNA, CDR2 YSLEER. DNA for the CDR3: TGCGCCAGCAGCCAAGATACAGGGGCCGCTGGCTACACCTTC. Translation gives CASSQDTGAAGYTF.

Many counts were recorded for this clone. The rearrangement joins TRBV27 to TRBJ1-6, with a possible D match to TRBD1 (5 bases). Germline V gene sequence: CDR1 MNHEY, CDR2 SMNVEV (reference sequence). Trimming took 3 bases from V and 9 from J, leaving 15 bases between them. This CDR3 comprises 15 residues. This chain's CDR3 is CASSFSGVEGSPLHF. In DNA form, the CDR3 reads TGTGCCAGCAGTTTCTCGGGGGTGGAAGGTTCACCCCTCCACTTT.

The J gene is TRBJ2-1, the V gene TRBV6-5; 7 bases match TRBD1. There are 16 residues in the CDR3. The V gene end was trimmed by 0 bases and the J gene end by 3 bases; junction bases not matched to a gene: 5. CDR1 and CDR2 from the germline V gene are MNHEY and SVGAGI. The DNA of the CDR3 is TGTGCCAGCAGTTACTCAGGCCAGGGGGTCTACAATGAGCAGTTCTTC. It translates to CASSYSGQGVYNEQFF.

In its sample, this clone was seen a few times. The gene calls are TRBV4-3 and TRBJ1-5; 8 positions match TRBD1. CDR1 and CDR2 from the germline V gene are LGHNA and YSLEER. The CDR3 contains 18 residues. V was pared by 0 bases and J by 0 bases, with 7 bases of the junction left unmatched. DNA for the CDR3: TGCGCCAGCAGCCAAGATATCCAGGGGGCTTATAGCAATCAGCCCCAGCATTTT. As protein: CASSQDIQGAYSNQPQHF.

This rearrangement joins TRBV7-9 to TRBJ1-5; D not certain. V was clipped by 4 bases and J by 9 bases, with 10 bases between them. Germline V gene sequence: CDR1 SEHNR, CDR2 FQNEAQ (reference sequence). There are 12 residues in the CDR3. CDR3 sequence: CASSYNIGPQHF. CDR3 coding DNA: TGTGCCAGCAGCTACAACATTGGGCCCCAGCATTTT.

CDR3: CASRGTGGPLGSPLHF. The CDR3 DNA follows: TGTGCCAGCAGGGGGACAGGGGGCCCTCTAGGTTCACCCCTCCACTTT. The rearrangement joins TRBV7-9 to TRBJ1-6, with 12 nucleotides matching TRBD1. Trimming took 6 bases from V and 9 from J; bases not matched to a gene: 9. The length of the CDR3 is 16 residues. CDR1 is SEHNR, CDR2 FQNEAQ, per germline (reference sequence).

The CDR3 spells CASSLVGGREQYF. CDR3 bases: TGTGCCAGTAGTTTGGTGGGAGGTCGGGAGCAGTACTTC. The V call is TRBV19, the J call TRBJ2-7; D is perhaps TRBD2 (6 bases). CDR3 size: 13 residues. The V end lost 5 bases, the J end lost 7 bases, and 15 bases lay between the germline ends. Germline CDR1 is LNHDA and CDR2 is SQIVND (reference sequence).

The chain is built from TRBV7-2 and TRBJ2-7; 7 bases are shared with TRBD2. With V trimmed by 5 bases and J by 2 bases, 12 bases remained unmatched. Germline V CDR1 and CDR2: SGHTA, FQGNSA. The CDR3 extends over 16 amino acids. The CDR3: CASSPRGGGKTYEQYF. The CDR3 DNA sequence: TGTGCCAGCAGCCCCCGTGGGGGAGGGAAAACCTACGAGCAGTACTTC.

The V call is TRBV5-6, the J call TRBJ1-3; D gene ambiguous. The CDR3 extends over 16 amino acids. Germline values: CDR1 SGHDT, CDR2 YYEEEE. With 4 bases removed from V and 0 bases from J, the gap between germline ends came to 14 bases. DNA of the CDR3: TGTGCCAGCAGCCCCGCGGGATATTTCTCTGGAAACACCATATATTTT. It specifies CASSPAGYFSGNTIYF. Drawing the rest from reference TRBV5-6 and TRBJ1-3, the complete variable domain is DAGVTQSPTHLIKTRGQQVTLRCSPKSGHDTVSWYQQALGQGPQFIFQYYEEEERQRGNFPDRFSGHQFPNYSSELNVNALLLGDSALYLCASSPAGYFSGNTIYFGEGSWLTVV.

The rearrangement uses TRBV27 and TRBJ2-7; 9 nucleotides align to TRBD2. Germline CDR1 and CDR2: MNHEY and SMNVEV (reference sequence). CDR3 length equals 20 residues. The V and J ends lost 6 bases and 3 bases, in that order; junction bases with no gene match: 24. The CDR3 DNA is TGTGCCAGCAGCCCCCACCCCCCGACTGACAGGCGGGAGGGTCGCTACGAGCAGTACTTC. This translates into CASSPHPPTDRREGRYEQYF.

V gene TRBV6-4 combines with J gene TRBJ1-4; TRBD1 might be the D (5 bases). V lost 5 bases, J lost 8 bases, and 12 bases lay in between. Germline CDR1 is MRHNA and CDR2 is SNTAGT. This CDR3 region has 13 residues. The CDR3 protein is CASSLDPGEKLFF. Here the CDR3 DNA reads TGTGCCAGCAGTCTAGATCCAGGGGAAAAACTGTTTTTT.

V and J are TRBV2 and TRBJ2-3; 12 positions agree with TRBD2. The CDR3 is 15 residues long. After removal of 7 bases from V and 4 bases from J, the junction contained 6 bases not matched to a gene. Germline V gene lookup returns CDR1 SNHLY and CDR2 FYNNEI. CDR3 sequence (DNA): TGTGCCAGCAACGGACTAGCGGGGACTCCAGATACGCAGTATTTT. It codes for CASNGLAGTPDTQYF. Full variable domain (remainder filled in from reference TRBV2 and TRBJ2-3): EPEVTQTPSHQVTQMGQEVILRCVPISNHLYFYWYRQILGQKVEFLVSFYNNEISEKSEIFDDQFSVERPDGSNFTLKIRSTKLEDSAMYFCASNGLAGTPDTQYFGPGTRLTVL.

The chain recombines TRBV27 with TRBJ2-4; maybe TRBD2 (5 bases). Trimming stripped 1 base from V and 2 bases from J, with 15 bases between. From germline, CDR1 is MNHEY and CDR2 SMNVEV (reference sequence). This CDR3 has 17 residues. CDR3 sequence: CASSLLAPPTTKNIQYF. CDR3 sequence (DNA): TGTGCCAGCAGTTTATTAGCGCCCCCTACTACCAAAAACATTCAGTACTTC.

In this sample, this clone turned up a few times. The chain is built from TRBV11-3 and TRBJ2-3; maybe TRBD2 (6 bases). Trimming removed 1 base from V and 4 bases from J, with 21 bases in between. This CDR3 contains 18 residues. From germline, CDR1 is SGHNT and CDR2 YENEEA. This chain's CDR3 is CASSLGSGLGASADTQYF. The CDR3 nucleotides are TGTGCCAGCAGCTTAGGTAGCGGTCTAGGGGCCTCAGCAGATACGCAGTATTTT.

The chain carries TRBV28 and TRBJ1-1, with a possible D match to TRBD1 (6 bases). The CDR3 totals 14 residues. Deletions cut 2 bases from V and 4 bases from J, with 11 bases between. Germline V gives CDR1 MDHEN, CDR2 SYDVKM. CDR3 sequence (DNA): TGTGCCAGCAGTTTACAGACAGGCCTCACTGAAGCTTTCTTT. Amino acids: CASSLQTGLTEAFF.

The chain couples TRBV5-1 to TRBJ2-2, with D possibly matching TRBD1 (6 bases). The length of the CDR3 is 15 residues. Trimming took off 1 base at V and 6 bases at J, with 13 bases between the two ends. Germline values: CDR1 SGHRS, CDR2 YFSETQ. CDR3 bases: TGCGCCAGCAGCTTGACGGGGACATTCTCCGGGGAGCTGTTTTTT. Translating it yields CASSLTGTFSGELFF.

This chain joins TRBV7-2 and TRBJ1-3; 8 nucleotides match TRBD1. J gave up 1 base and V 5 bases, and 7 bases lay outside the gene matches. Germline lookup yields CDR1 SGHTA and CDR2 FQGNSA. This CDR3 spans 16 amino acids. The CDR3 is CASSPGGTRSGNTIYF. CDR3 DNA sequence: TGTGCCAGCAGCCCAGGGGGCACAAGATCTGGAAACACCATATATTTT.

This clone has only a few counts. The chain is built from TRBV18 and TRBJ2-4, with 7 bases fitting TRBD1. Looked up from germline, CDR1 is KGHSH and CDR2 is LQKENI. The CDR3 covers 14 residues. V lost 5 bases and J lost 5; bases outside the gene matches: 6. Here the CDR3 reads CASSTDRVQNIQYF. The CDR3 DNA sequence: TGTGCCAGCTCAACCGACAGGGTACAAAACATTCAGTACTTC. Full variable domain (missing parts from reference TRBV18 and TRBJ2-4): NAGVMQNPRHLVRRRGQEARLRCSPMKGHSHVYWYRQLPEEGLKFMVYLQKENIIDESGMPKERFSAEFPKEGPSILRIQQVVRGDSAAYFCASSTDRVQNIQYFGAGTRLSVL.

This clone was detected once. The CDR3 coding sequence is TGTGCCAGCAGCTCGATGACAGGGTATCAGCCCCAGCATTTT. It codes for CASSSMTGYQPQHF. The V gene is TRBV7-2, the J gene TRBJ1-5; 7 positions agree with TRBD1. The CDR3 covers 14 residues. Germline assignment: CDR1 SGHTA and CDR2 FQGNSA. Trimming at V came to 4 bases and at J to 5 bases, leaving 5 bases not matched to a gene.

The chain carries TRBV6-6 and TRBJ2-2; 10 bases fit TRBD2. Germline CDR1 and CDR2: MNHNY and SVGAGI (reference sequence). J gave up 6 bases and V 6 bases, and 10 bases lay outside the gene matches. The CDR3 consists of 16 residues. The CDR3 loop reads CASSPVRSGRAGELFF. CDR3 in DNA: TGTGCCAGCAGCCCCGTACGGAGCGGGAGGGCCGGGGAGCTGTTTTTT.

This clone was counted a few times. The genes are TRBV13 and TRBJ2-5; D is ambiguous. The ends were cut back, 5 bases at V and 1 base at J, with 17 bases in the middle. This CDR3 is 16 amino acids long. Germline loops: CDR1 PRHDT, CDR2 FYEKMQ (reference sequence). The CDR3 bases are TGTGCCAGCAGCCCCCCCTGGCCAGGATCCCAAGAGACCCAGTACTTC. This encodes CASSPPWPGSQETQYF.

This rearrangement joins TRBV5-1 to TRBJ2-6; TRBD2 agrees at 7 bases. CDR1 SGHRS and CDR2 YFSETQ come from the germline V gene. Trimming cost V 6 bases and J 1 base; bases outside gene matches: 4. The CDR3 has 15 amino acids. CDR3 region: CASILGGSGANVLTF. The CDR3 DNA sequence: TGCGCCAGCATCCTGGGGGGGTCTGGGGCCAACGTCCTGACTTTC.

The V call is TRBV6-5, the J call TRBJ1-5, with TRBD1 as a possible D gene (6 bases). The CDR3 has 14 amino acids. Germline CDR1 reads MNHEY; CDR2 reads SVGAGI. V shed 6 bases and J shed 5 bases, with 14 bases lying between them. CDR3 sequence reads: CASSHGQGHQPQHF. For the CDR3, the DNA is TGTGCCAGCAGCCACGGGCAGGGGCATCAGCCCCAGCATTTT.

The chain carries TRBV29-1 and TRBJ2-7; D possibly corresponds to TRBD1 (6 bases). The CDR3 is 14 residues long. Germline assignment: CDR1 SQVTM and CDR2 ANQGSEA. V gave up 5 bases and J gave up 4 bases, with 18 bases separating them. In DNA, the CDR3 is TGCAGCGTTTCAATACCGGGACACAATTACGAGCAGTACTTC. This codes for CSVSIPGHNYEQYF.